These 31 T cell receptor beta chains were all obtained from the same sample, sequenced in a study of blood T cell repertoires in COVID-19. Profiling relied on immunoSEQ multiplex PCR, and the TCRdb table lists in-frame clones only, not all of them. The sample has about 100,000 clones, roughly 87% seen once. Sequences were obtained from peripheral blood. These receptors came from a man aged 30-40 years in a cohort sampled during active COVID-19.

The rearrangement links TRBV19 to TRBJ1-5; D is ambiguous. This CDR3 is 15 amino acids long. V lost 6 bases, J lost 4 bases, and 16 bases lay in between. The germline V gene has CDR1 LNHDA and CDR2 SQIVND (reference sequence). CDR3 nucleotides: TGTGCCAGTAGCCCCAAGCTTCTGGAGAATCAGCCCCAGCATTTT. This encodes CASSPKLLENQPQHF.

The sample holds one count of this clone. The chain has TRBV5-5 and TRBJ1-5, with D maybe TRBD1 (6 bases). With 1 base removed from V and 6 bases from J, the gap between germline ends came to 17 bases. This CDR3 is 16 amino acids long. Germline values: CDR1 SGHKS, CDR2 YYEKEE (reference sequence). CDR3 bases: TGTGCCAGCAGCTTGTTGTCGGACAGCCAGGGTCAGCCCCAGCATTTT. It specifies CASSLLSDSQGQPQHF. The whole variable domain, remainder taken from reference TRBV5-5 and TRBJ1-5, is DAGVTQSPTHLIKTRGQQVTLRCSPISGHKSVSWYQQVLGQGPQFIFQYYEKEERGRGNFPDRFSARQFPNYSSELNVNALLLGDSALYLCASSLLSDSQGQPQHFGDGTRLSIL.

This rearrangement joins TRBV18 to TRBJ2-6, with TRBD2 matching over 12 bases. The CDR3 sequence is 19 residues long. With 5 bases clipped from V and 0 bases from J, the junction kept 8 bases outside the gene matches. Germline lookup yields CDR1 KGHSH and CDR2 LQKENI. CDR3 nucleotide sequence: TGTGCCAGCTCAGCCACTAGCGGGGGGCCCCCCTCTGGGGCCAACGTCCTGACTTTC. This encodes CASSATSGGPPSGANVLTF.

Notes on this clone: The same CDR3 is also encoded by other DNA sequences in this sample. The V gene is TRBV6-5, the J gene TRBJ2-5, with a possible D match to TRBD1 (7 bases). The CDR3 length is 13 residues. The ends were cut back, 6 bases at V and 2 bases at J, with 10 bases in the middle. The germline CDR1 and CDR2 sequences are MNHEY and SVGAGI. DNA of the CDR3: TGTGCCAGCAGCAGGGGGGTACAAGAGACCCAGTACTTC. This encodes CASSRGVQETQYF.

This chain links TRBV9 with TRBJ1-1; 7 positions agree with TRBD1. Germline-derived CDR1 and CDR2 are SGDLS and YYNGEE. The length of the CDR3 is 14 residues. V dropped 3 bases and J dropped 1; count of bases not matched to a gene: 3. This CDR3 reads CASSEGQRNTEAFF. As DNA, the CDR3 is TGTGCCAGCAGCGAGGGACAGCGGAACACTGAAGCTTTCTTT. Variable domain in full (rest from reference TRBV9 and TRBJ1-1): DSGVTQTPKHLITATGQRVTLRCSPRSGDLSVYWYQQSLDQGLQFLIQYYNGEERAKGNILERFSAQQFPDLHSELNLSSLELGDSALYFCASSEGQRNTEAFFGQGTRLTVV.

This chain connects TRBV10-3 to TRBJ1-2; weak D call: TRBD1 (5 bases). The V and J ends lost 4 bases and 5 bases respectively, with 11 bases between them. The CDR3 runs to 13 residues. Germline V gene data show CDR1 as ENHRY and CDR2 as SYGVKD. In DNA, the CDR3 is TGTGCCATCAGTGCAGACAGACCTTATGGCTACACCTTC. This translates into CAISADRPYGYTF.

The rearrangement joins TRBV2 to TRBJ2-7; weak D call: TRBD1 (5 bases). V lost 8 bases to trimming and J lost 2 bases, with 13 bases between them. This CDR3 region has 13 residues. Germline loops: CDR1 SNHLY, CDR2 FYNNEI. The CDR3 sequence is CASQQEHTYEQYF. The CDR3 DNA sequence: TGTGCCAGCCAACAGGAGCATACCTACGAGCAGTACTTC.

This clone was seen only a few times. The genes are TRBV5-1 and TRBJ1-2, with D perhaps matching TRBD1 (6 bases). Trimming removed 4 bases at V and 3 bases at J, with 13 bases between. The germline CDR1 and CDR2 sequences are SGHRS and YFSETQ. The CDR3 loop spans 14 amino acids. CDR3 region: CASSPSAGDYGYTF. The CDR3 DNA is TGCGCCAGCAGCCCCTCAGCAGGGGACTATGGCTACACCTTC.

The chain joins TRBV27 to TRBJ1-1, with a weak D call TRBD1 (5 bases). The ends were cut back, 7 bases at V and 1 base at J, with 10 bases in the middle. CDR3 length: 13 residues. Germline lookup yields CDR1 MNHEY and CDR2 SMNVEV (reference sequence). This CDR3 is CASTTDRNTEAFF. The CDR3 DNA sequence: TGTGCCAGCACCACCGACAGGAACACTGAAGCTTTCTTT.

The gene calls are TRBV20-1 and TRBJ1-2, with TRBD1 identical over 7 bases. The CDR3 sequence is 13 residues long. CDR1 and CDR2 (germline): DFQATT, SNEGSKA (reference sequence). The V gene end was trimmed by 3 bases and the J gene end by 5 bases; junction bases not matched to a gene: 6. The chain's CDR3 is CSASGRQGYGYTF. CDR3 bases: TGCAGTGCTAGTGGCAGACAGGGATATGGCTACACCTTC.

The sample holds one count of this clone. This rearrangement joins TRBV3-1 (or the pseudogene TRBV3-2) to TRBJ1-4; TRBD1 agrees at 8 bases. The V gene's germline CDR1 is LGHDT and CDR2 YNNKEL (reference sequence). The CDR3 is made up of 15 amino acids. After removal of 8 bases from V and 5 bases from J, the junction contained 10 bases not matched to a gene. The CDR3 reads CASQEKGQENEKLFF. The CDR3 DNA reads TGTGCCAGCCAGGAGAAGGGACAGGAAAATGAAAAACTGTTTTTT.

V and J are TRBV10-2 and TRBJ1-6; D is possibly TRBD1 (5 bases). The V gene's germline CDR1 is WSHSY and CDR2 SAAADI. Trimming removed 6 bases at V and 8 bases at J, with 11 bases between. The CDR3 spans 13 residues. The CDR3 DNA reads TGCGCCAGCAGGGCCCAGGGTGATTCACCCCTCCACTTT. Translation: CASRAQGDSPLHF.

The chain recombines TRBV19 with TRBJ2-6; possible D gene TRBD1, 5 bases. The CDR3 consists of 19 residues. Germline CDR1 reads LNHDA; CDR2 reads SQIVND (reference sequence). Between the trimmed V and J ends, which lost 0 bases and 4 bases, there was a span of 19 bases. In nucleotides, the CDR3 is TGTGCCAGTAGTATAGATGGACGGGCCTTAGGGGTCGGGGCCAACGTCCTGACTTTC. Translated: CASSIDGRALGVGANVLTF. The entire variable domain, with the rest obtained from reference TRBV19 and TRBJ2-6, is as follows: DGGITQSPKYLFRKEGQNVTLSCEQNLNHDAMYWYRQDPGQGLRLIYYSQIVNDFQKGDIAEGYSVSREKKESFPLTVTSAQKNPTAFYLCASSIDGRALGVGANVLTFGAGSRLTVL.

V is TRBV10-1 and J is TRBJ2-5; 9 bases are a match to TRBD2. Germline CDR1 reads WNHNN; CDR2 reads SYGVQD (reference sequence). The CDR3 loop spans 15 amino acids. V was clipped by 0 bases and J by 4 bases; unmatched bases: 3. For the CDR3, the DNA is TGCGCCAGCAGTGAGTCCTTAGCGGGGGCAGAGACCCAGTACTTC. Its protein is CASSESLAGAETQYF.

The CDR3 DNA sequence: TGTGCCAGCAGTTCGACAGGGGCAACTAATGAAAAACTGTTTTTT. Its protein is CASSSTGATNEKLFF. The gene calls are TRBV6-5 and TRBJ1-4, with 8 bases matching TRBD1. V dropped 4 bases and J dropped 0; count of bases not matched to a gene: 1. The CDR3 extends over 15 amino acids. Germline loops: CDR1 MNHEY, CDR2 SVGAGI.

The chain has TRBV6-5 and TRBJ2-1; D ambiguous. The CDR3 length is 11 residues. Trimming removed 6 bases from V and 12 bases from J, with 12 bases in between. Germline V gives CDR1 MNHEY, CDR2 SVGAGI. In DNA, the CDR3 is TGTGCCAGCAGCATCTACCAGGTGCAGTTCTTC. This translates into CASSIYQVQFF.

This clone was detected once. CDR3 sequence reads: CASSFTGSAQPQHF. As DNA, the CDR3 is TGTGCCAGCAGCTTTACAGGCTCAGCTCAGCCCCAGCATTTT. The chain couples TRBV7-9 to TRBJ1-5, with D possibly TRBD1 on 5 matching bases. CDR1 is SEHNR, CDR2 FQNEAQ, per germline (reference sequence). CDR3 length: 14 residues. V lost 3 bases and J 6 bases, leaving 12 bases between the germline ends.

The genes are TRBV3-1 (or the pseudogene TRBV3-2) and TRBJ1-6, with TRBD1 matching over 9 bases. The CDR3 totals 14 residues. The germline CDR1 and CDR2 sequences are LGHDT and YNNKEL (reference sequence). With V trimmed by 4 bases and J by 13 bases, 8 bases remained unmatched. The CDR3 bases are TGTGCCAGCAGCCCCCGGGACAGGGAGGGTCCCCTCCACTTT. Protein product: CASSPRDREGPLHF.

The J gene is TRBJ2-5, the V gene TRBV18; D is possibly TRBD1 (6 bases). This CDR3 is 19 amino acids long. Germline-derived CDR1 and CDR2 are KGHSH and LQKENI. The V end lost 3 bases, the J end lost 4 bases, and 27 bases lay between the germline ends. CDR3 DNA sequence: TGTGCCAGCTCACCCACTGTAATCATGAACAGGGTGGGACGAGAGACCCAGTACTTC. This encodes CASSPTVIMNRVGRETQYF.

This chain links TRBV5-1 with TRBJ1-5, with D tentatively TRBD1 (6 bases). V gave up 7 bases and J gave up 4 bases, with 18 bases separating them. Germline V lookup: CDR1 SGHRS, CDR2 YFSETQ. This CDR3 comprises 15 residues. The CDR3 sequence is CASQARTVINQPQHF. In DNA form, the CDR3 reads TGCGCCAGCCAAGCAAGGACAGTAATAAATCAGCCCCAGCATTTT.

This clone was observed a handful of times. The genes are TRBV3-1 (or the pseudogene TRBV3-2) and TRBJ2-1, with 7 nucleotides matching TRBD1. The V gene's germline CDR1 is LGHDT and CDR2 YNNKEL (reference sequence). Unmatched junction bases numbered 8, after V lost 3 bases and J lost 3 bases. The CDR3 sequence is 16 residues long. The CDR3 spells CASSQVFRQGYNEQFF. The CDR3 DNA reads TGTGCCAGCAGCCAGGTATTTCGACAGGGCTACAATGAGCAGTTCTTC.

The chain uses TRBV29-1 and TRBJ2-4; weak D call: TRBD1 (5 bases). Germline assignment: CDR1 SQVTM and CDR2 ANQGSEA. V was shortened by 7 bases and J by 8 bases, with 12 bases between the two germline ends. This CDR3 is 11 amino acids long. Here the CDR3 DNA reads TGCAGCGGTGGACATTCCGACATTCAGTACTTC. Translating it yields CSGGHSDIQYF. The full variable domain, completed using reference TRBV29-1 and TRBJ2-4, is SAVISQKPSRDICQRGTSLTIQCQVDSQVTMMFWYRQQPGQSLTLIATANQGSEATYESGFVIDKFPISRPNLTFSTLTVSNMSPEDSSIYLCSGGHSDIQYFGAGTRLSVL.

This chain links TRBV12-2 with TRBJ1-1. TRBV12-2 is a listed pseudogene. The CDR3 extends over 16 amino acids. The CDR3, as DNA: TGTGCAAGTCGCTTAGAATTGGGCCCCGGGGGCACTGAAGCTTTCTTT. Its translation: CASRLELGPGGTEAFF.

The CDR3: CASSLGQGSSPLHF. Here the CDR3 DNA reads TGCGCCAGCAGCTTGGGACAGGGGAGCTCACCCCTCCACTTT. The V gene is TRBV5-1, the J gene TRBJ1-6; 8 positions agree with TRBD1. The germline gives CDR1 SGHRS, CDR2 YFSETQ. The CDR3 extends over 14 amino acids. J was trimmed by 10 bases and V by 0 bases; bases with no gene match: 3.

The CDR3 is CASSQKTGLHEQYF. CDR3 DNA: TGTGCCAGCTCACAAAAGACAGGGTTGCACGAGCAGTACTTC. The rearrangement uses TRBV18 and TRBJ2-7; 7 bases line up with TRBD1. The V and J ends lost 4 bases and 5 bases, in that order; junction bases with no gene match: 8. The CDR3 is made up of 14 amino acids. Germline V CDR1 and CDR2: KGHSH, LQKENI.

The chain recombines TRBV7-2 with TRBJ2-2; TRBD2 matches 8 bases. V trimming: 6 bases; J trimming: 6 bases; junction bases outside the gene matches: 12. The CDR3 totals 16 residues. Germline CDR1 reads SGHTA; CDR2 reads FQGNSA. In nucleotides, the CDR3 is TGTGCCAGCAGACCGGGTAACGGGGGGGCCGCCGGGGAGCTGTTTTTT. Translation: CASRPGNGGAAGELFF.

This rearrangement joins TRBV3-1 (or the pseudogene TRBV3-2) to TRBJ2-3; 10 nucleotides align to TRBD2. Germline CDR1 LGHDT, CDR2 YNNKEL (reference sequence). The CDR3 has 15 residues. Trimming cost V 6 bases and J 1 base; bases outside gene matches: 4. The DNA of the CDR3 is TGTGCCAGCAGGTTAGCGGGGGGCCGCACAGATACGCAGTATTTT. Amino acid sequence: CASRLAGGRTDTQYF.

The chain has TRBV5-5 and TRBJ1-2, with a tentative D call TRBD1 (6 bases). This CDR3 is 14 amino acids long. Germline V gene sequence: CDR1 SGHKS, CDR2 YYEKEE (reference sequence). Trimming stripped 3 bases from V and 3 bases from J, with 12 bases between. CDR3 in amino acids: CASSSGDLDYGYTF. DNA of the CDR3: TGTGCCAGCAGCTCAGGGGACCTGGACTATGGCTACACCTTC.

V gene TRBV28 combines with J gene TRBJ2-6; TRBD1 matches at 8 bases. The CDR3 extends over 17 amino acids. The V gene's germline CDR1 is MDHEN and CDR2 SYDVKM. V lost 5 bases and J lost 1; bases outside the gene matches: 7. The CDR3 coding sequence is TGTGCCAGCAGTCTCTCCGGGACAGGTTCTGGGGCCAACGTCCTGACTTTC. The encoded protein is CASSLSGTGSGANVLTF. Full variable domain (outside the CDR3, taken from reference TRBV28 and TRBJ2-6): DVKVTQSSRYLVKRTGEKVFLECVQDMDHENMFWYRQDPGLGLRLIYFSYDVKMKEKGDIPEGYSVSREKKERFSLILESASTNQTSMYLCASSLSGTGSGANVLTFGAGSRLTVL.

The chain uses TRBV12-3 or TRBV12-4 and TRBJ2-7; 11 bases match TRBD1. The CDR3 contains 13 residues. Losses at the gene ends were 6 bases for V and 4 bases for J; bases not matched to a gene: 2. For the CDR3, the DNA is TGTGCCAGCAGCGGGACAGGGGGTTACGAGCAGTACTTC. Its protein product is CASSGTGGYEQYF.

The chain carries TRBV7-8 and TRBJ1-4; D unclear. Germline V lookup: CDR1 SGHVS, CDR2 FQNEAQ. The CDR3 is 14 amino acids. V dropped 1 base and J dropped 10 bases, with 13 bases sitting between them. The CDR3 DNA reads TGTGCCAGCAGCTTAGTACGGAGTGGTGGAAAACTGTTTTTT. Translation: CASSLVRSGGKLFF. The full variable domain, in which reference TRBV7-8 and TRBJ1-4 provide the parts outside the CDR3, is GAGVSQSPRYKVAKRGQDVALRCDPISGHVSLFWYQQALGQGPEFLTYFQNEAQLDKSGLPSDRFFAERPEGSVSTLKIQRTQQEDSAVYLCASSLVRSGGKLFFGSGTQLSVL.